What follows are 19 T cell receptor beta chains derived from one specimen sequenced in a study of blood T cell repertoires in COVID-19. Produced via immunoSEQ multiplex PCR; TCRdb's table is partial and in-frame only. This sample has hundreds of thousands of clones; about four fifths occur once, and the top ten carry more than 4%. The sample was PBMCs or T cells enriched from blood (not recorded which). The receptors derive from a man between 35 and 55 years old who had been exposed to COVID-19.

The rearrangement joins TRBV4-1 to TRBJ2-1, with 12 nucleotides matching TRBD2. V lost 1 base and J lost 3; bases outside the gene matches: 13. The germline V gene encodes CDR1 MGHRA and CDR2 YSYEKL. The CDR3 contains 20 residues. CDR3 sequence (DNA): TGCGCCAGCAGCCAAGTTCCACTAGCGGGAGGCAGGGGGATCTACAATGAGCAGTTCTTC. Translated, it gives CASSQVPLAGGRGIYNEQFF.

As concerns this clone: The identical CDR3 is also encoded by other nucleotide sequences in the sample. This sequence joins TRBV6-5 and TRBJ2-7, with 7 bases fitting TRBD1. Losses at the gene ends were 6 bases for V and 3 bases for J; bases not matched to a gene: 2. The CDR3 runs 12 residues. CDR1 is MNHEY, CDR2 SVGAGI, per germline. In DNA form, the CDR3 reads TGTGCCAGCAGACGGGACAGCTACGAGCAGTACTTC. Protein product: CASRRDSYEQYF.

This chain links TRBV29-1 with TRBJ2-1, with 8 bases identical to TRBD2. The germline V gene encodes CDR1 SQVTM and CDR2 ANQGSEA. J gave up 4 bases and V 5 bases, and 7 bases lay outside the gene matches. The CDR3 has 14 residues. For the CDR3, the DNA is TGCAGCGTTCGACCTAGCGGGTCGTACAATGAGCAGTTCTTC. Its translation is CSVRPSGSYNEQFF.

The chain links TRBV19 to TRBJ1-6, with D perhaps TRBD1 (5 bases). The CDR3 consists of 12 residues. Germline values: CDR1 LNHDA, CDR2 SQIVND (reference sequence). The ends were cut back, 6 bases at V and 10 bases at J, with 10 bases in the middle. The CDR3 sequence is CASRGQWSPLHF. The CDR3 DNA follows: TGTGCCAGTAGGGGGCAGTGGTCACCCCTCCACTTT. Drawing the rest from reference TRBV19 and TRBJ1-6, the complete variable domain is DGGITQSPKYLFRKEGQNVTLSCEQNLNHDAMYWYRQDPGQGLRLIYYSQIVNDFQKGDIAEGYSVSREKKESFPLTVTSAQKNPTAFYLCASRGQWSPLHFGNGTRLTVT.

The chain joins TRBV5-8 to TRBJ2-5, with D possibly matching TRBD1 (6 bases). Germline-derived CDR1 and CDR2 are SGHTS and YDEGEE. The V end was cut by 4 bases, the J end by 0 bases, with 13 bases between. CDR3 size: 15 residues. The DNA of the CDR3 is TGTGCCAGCAGCCCTCTAGGGACACACCAAGAGACCCAGTACTTC. This translates into CASSPLGTHQETQYF.

The rearrangement links TRBV7-9 to TRBJ2-3, with D possibly matching TRBD2 (5 bases). This CDR3 has 15 amino acids. In germline, CDR1 is SEHNR, CDR2 FQNEAQ (reference sequence). V lost 1 base and J lost 0, with 8 bases in between. CDR3 bases: TGTGCCAGCAGCTTAGAAGCGGCTAGCACAGATACGCAGTATTTT. It specifies CASSLEAASTDTQYF.

This chain links TRBV7-6 with TRBJ2-5; 11 bases agree with TRBD2. From germline, CDR1 is SGHVS and CDR2 FNYEAQ. The CDR3 runs to 16 residues. With V trimmed by 2 bases and J by 4 bases, 6 bases remained unmatched. The CDR3 protein is CASSLPGTSGRETQYF. The CDR3 nucleotides are TGTGCCAGCAGCTTACCCGGGACTAGCGGACGAGAGACCCAGTACTTC.

In nucleotides, the CDR3 is TGTGCCACCAGTGACACGGGAGACTCCGAGCAGTACTTC. This codes for CATSDTGDSEQYF. The rearrangement uses TRBV24-1 and TRBJ2-7, with D perhaps TRBD2 (6 bases). Per germline, CDR1 KGHDR and CDR2 SFDVKD. This CDR3 spans 13 amino acids. V gave up 4 bases and J gave up 6 bases, with 12 bases separating them.

This chain connects TRBV24-1 to TRBJ2-5; 7 bases are shared with TRBD2. Losses at the gene ends were 7 bases for V and 4 bases for J; bases not matched to a gene: 8. Germline loops: CDR1 KGHDR, CDR2 SFDVKD. This CDR3 contains 14 residues. CDR3 nucleotide sequence: TGTGCCACCAGGGGGGAGGGACCCGGAGAGACCCAGTACTTC. Its translation is CATRGEGPGETQYF.

The chain has TRBV7-9 and TRBJ2-1, with TRBD2 matching over 12 bases. CDR1 SEHNR and CDR2 FQNEAQ come from the germline V gene (reference sequence). Trimming removed 4 bases from V and 3 bases from J; junction bases left unmatched: 4. The CDR3 has 16 amino acids. In DNA, the CDR3 is TGTGCCAGCAGCTCATGGACTAGCGGGAACTACAATGAGCAGTTCTTC. Amino acids: CASSSWTSGNYNEQFF. The full variable domain, in which reference TRBV7-9 and TRBJ2-1 provide the parts outside the CDR3, is DTGVSQNPRHKITKRGQNVTFRCDPISEHNRLYWYRQTLGQGPEFLTYFQNEAQLEKSRLLSDRFSAERPKGSFSTLEIQRTEQGDSAMYLCASSSWTSGNYNEQFFGPGTRLTVL.

The chain has TRBV2 and TRBJ1-5; D unclear. The CDR3 loop spans 14 amino acids. Germline V lookup: CDR1 SNHLY, CDR2 FYNNEI. The V and J ends lost 8 bases and 0 bases respectively, with 11 bases between them. CDR3: CASSGSYSNQPQHF. The CDR3 DNA is TGTGCCAGCTCCGGGTCTTATAGCAATCAGCCCCAGCATTTT. The full variable domain, completed using reference TRBV2 and TRBJ1-5, is EPEVTQTPSHQVTQMGQEVILRCVPISNHLYFYWYRQILGQKVEFLVSFYNNEISEKSEIFDDQFSVERPDGSNFTLKIRSTKLEDSAMYFCASSGSYSNQPQHFGDGTRLSIL.

The DNA of the CDR3 is TGTGCCAGCAGCTCCGGACAGGGTAGCAACTATGGCTACACCTTC. Translated, it gives CASSSGQGSNYGYTF. This chain connects TRBV9 to TRBJ1-2; TRBD1 agrees at 8 bases. V trimming: 4 bases; J trimming: 2 bases; junction bases outside the gene matches: 7. In germline, CDR1 is SGDLS, CDR2 YYNGEE. CDR3 length: 15 residues.

The chain recombines TRBV7-6 with TRBJ1-1; 7 positions match TRBD1. Per germline, CDR1 SGHVS and CDR2 FNYEAQ. This CDR3 has 15 residues. Unmatched junction bases numbered 13, after V lost 5 bases and J lost 7 bases. CDR3 bases: TGTGCCAGCAGCCCGTCGGGACAGACAAGACTTGAAGCTTTCTTT. Protein: CASSPSGQTRLEAFF.

The V and J genes are TRBV6-5 and TRBJ2-3; 7 bases are shared with TRBD1. The CDR3 spans 14 residues. V lost 8 bases, J lost 3 bases, and 8 bases stayed unmatched. Germline CDR1 MNHEY, CDR2 SVGAGI. The CDR3 is CASATGVTTDTQYF. In nucleotides, the CDR3 is TGTGCCAGCGCCACAGGGGTCACAACAGATACGCAGTATTTT.

The rearrangement joins TRBV14 to TRBJ1-4; no definite D call. V was trimmed by 0 bases and J by 15 bases, leaving 14 bases between them. CDR3 length: 13 amino acids. CDR1 is SGHDN, CDR2 FVKESK, per germline. DNA of the CDR3: TGTGCCAGCAGCCAAGATGTTGGGCGGGCCTTGTTTTTT. Translation: CASSQDVGRALFF.

CDR3 sequence reads: CAWMGGLDYGYTF. The CDR3 DNA follows: TGTGCCTGGATGGGGGGTTTAGACTATGGCTACACCTTC. This chain uses TRBV30 with TRBJ1-2; the D gene is possibly TRBD1 (5 bases). Germline V gene sequence: CDR1 GTSNPN, CDR2 SVGIG (reference sequence). V was shortened by 4 bases and J by 3 bases, with 12 bases between the two germline ends. The length of the CDR3 is 13 residues. Full variable domain (rest looked up from reference TRBV30 and TRBJ1-2): SQTIHQWPATLVQPVGSPLSLECTVEGTSNPNLYWYRQAAGRGLQLLFYSVGIGQISSEVPQNLSASRPQDRQFILSSKKLLLSDSGFYLCAWMGGLDYGYTFGSGTRLTVV.

The V and J genes are TRBV7-9 and TRBJ2-3; 11 nucleotides agree with TRBD2. V shed 4 bases and J 3 bases; nucleotides not matched to a gene: 3. The CDR3 length is 15 residues. From germline, CDR1 is SEHNR and CDR2 FQNEAQ (reference sequence). This CDR3 is CASSSGLAVTDTQYF. In nucleotides, the CDR3 is TGTGCCAGCAGCTCGGGACTAGCGGTGACAGATACGCAGTATTTT.

V and J are TRBV7-2 and TRBJ2-1; possibly TRBD1 for D (6 bases). The V end lost 5 bases, the J end lost 6 bases, and 17 bases lay between the germline ends. This CDR3 region has 15 residues. The V gene's germline CDR1 is SGHTA and CDR2 FQGNSA. CDR3 in DNA: TGTGCCAGCAGCGTAAACCGGGACAAGTTCAATGAGCAGTTCTTC. This encodes CASSVNRDKFNEQFF.

This rearrangement joins TRBV13 to TRBJ2-6; TRBD2 is a possible D gene (5 bases). The germline V and J ends were trimmed by 5 bases and 1 base, with 15 bases remaining between them. Germline CDR1 and CDR2: PRHDT and FYEKMQ (reference sequence). CDR3 length equals 17 residues. CDR3 DNA sequence: TGTGCCAGCAGCGCCGGCGGGCGCTTTTCTGGGGCCAACGTCCTGACTTTC. This translates into CASSAGGRFSGANVLTF.